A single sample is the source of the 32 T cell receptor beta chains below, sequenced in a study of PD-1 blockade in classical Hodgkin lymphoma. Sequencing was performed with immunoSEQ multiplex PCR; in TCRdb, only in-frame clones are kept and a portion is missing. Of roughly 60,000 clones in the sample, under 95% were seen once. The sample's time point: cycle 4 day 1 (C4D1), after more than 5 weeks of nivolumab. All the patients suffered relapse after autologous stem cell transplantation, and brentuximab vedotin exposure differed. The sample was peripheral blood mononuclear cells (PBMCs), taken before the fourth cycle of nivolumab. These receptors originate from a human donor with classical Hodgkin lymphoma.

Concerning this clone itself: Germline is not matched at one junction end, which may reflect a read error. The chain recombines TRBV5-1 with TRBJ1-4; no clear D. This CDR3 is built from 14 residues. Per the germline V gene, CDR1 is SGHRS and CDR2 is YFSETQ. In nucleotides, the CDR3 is TGCGCCAGCAGTTTGGACTCAATTAATGAAAAACTGTTTTTT. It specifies CASSLDSINEKLFF.

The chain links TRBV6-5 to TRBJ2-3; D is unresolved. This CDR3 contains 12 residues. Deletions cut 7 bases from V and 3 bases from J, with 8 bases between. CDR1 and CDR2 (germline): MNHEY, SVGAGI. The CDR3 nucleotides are TGTGCCAGCAATTCGAGAACAGATACGCAGTATTTT. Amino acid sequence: CASNSRTDTQYF.

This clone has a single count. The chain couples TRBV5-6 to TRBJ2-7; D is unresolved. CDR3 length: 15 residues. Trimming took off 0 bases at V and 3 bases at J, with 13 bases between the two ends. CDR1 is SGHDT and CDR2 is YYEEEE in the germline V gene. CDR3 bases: TGTGCCAGCAGCTTGGACAGCAAGAAAAGCTACGAGCAGTACTTC. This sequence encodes CASSLDSKKSYEQYF.

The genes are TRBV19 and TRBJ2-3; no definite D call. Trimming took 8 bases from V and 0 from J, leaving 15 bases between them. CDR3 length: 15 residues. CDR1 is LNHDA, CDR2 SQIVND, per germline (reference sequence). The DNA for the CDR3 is TGTGCCAGTCCTGATTACGCTTCTAGCACAGATACGCAGTATTTT. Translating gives CASPDYASSTDTQYF.

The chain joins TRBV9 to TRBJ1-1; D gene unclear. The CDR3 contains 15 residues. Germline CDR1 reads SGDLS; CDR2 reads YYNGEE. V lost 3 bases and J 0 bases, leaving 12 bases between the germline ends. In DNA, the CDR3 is TGTGCCAGCAGCGAACTGACCGGAATGAACACTGAAGCTTTCTTT. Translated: CASSELTGMNTEAFF.

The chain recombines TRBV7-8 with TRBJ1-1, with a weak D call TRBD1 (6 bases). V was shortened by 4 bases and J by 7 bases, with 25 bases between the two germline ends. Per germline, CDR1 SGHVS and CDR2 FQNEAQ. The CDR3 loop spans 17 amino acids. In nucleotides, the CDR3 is TGTGCCAGCAGCTCTTTTCGGAGTGACAGGAACGGGGGTGAAGCTTTCTTT. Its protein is CASSSFRSDRNGGEAFF.

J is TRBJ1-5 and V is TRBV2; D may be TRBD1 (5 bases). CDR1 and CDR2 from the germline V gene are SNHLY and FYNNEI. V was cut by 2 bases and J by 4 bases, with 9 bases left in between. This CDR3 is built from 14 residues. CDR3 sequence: CASSEKKGNQPQHF. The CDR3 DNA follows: TGTGCCAGCAGTGAAAAAAAGGGGAATCAGCCCCAGCATTTT.

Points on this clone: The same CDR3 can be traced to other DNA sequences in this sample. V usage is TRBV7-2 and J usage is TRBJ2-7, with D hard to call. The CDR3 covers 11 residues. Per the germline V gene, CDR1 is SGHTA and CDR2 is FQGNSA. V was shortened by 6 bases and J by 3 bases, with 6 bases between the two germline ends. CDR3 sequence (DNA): TGTGCCAGCAGTTACAACTACGAGCAGTACTTC. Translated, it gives CASSYNYEQYF.

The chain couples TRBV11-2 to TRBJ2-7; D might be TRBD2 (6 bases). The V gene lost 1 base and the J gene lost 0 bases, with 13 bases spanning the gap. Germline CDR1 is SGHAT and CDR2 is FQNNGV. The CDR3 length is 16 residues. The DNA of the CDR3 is TGTGCCAGCAGCTTAGTTGGGGGGATGGGCTCCTACGAGCAGTACTTC. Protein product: CASSLVGGMGSYEQYF.

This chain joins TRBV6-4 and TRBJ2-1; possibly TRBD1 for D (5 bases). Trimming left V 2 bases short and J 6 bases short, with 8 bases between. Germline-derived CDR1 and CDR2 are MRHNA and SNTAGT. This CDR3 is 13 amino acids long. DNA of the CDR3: TGTGCCAGCAGTGACCGTCAGGGCAATGAGCAGTTCTTC. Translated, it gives CASSDRQGNEQFF.

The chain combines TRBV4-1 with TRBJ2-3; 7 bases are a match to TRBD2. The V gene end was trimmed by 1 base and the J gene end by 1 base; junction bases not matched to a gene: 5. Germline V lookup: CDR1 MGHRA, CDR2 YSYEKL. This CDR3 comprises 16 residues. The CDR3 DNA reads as TGCGCCAGCAGCCAAGGGGGTCGGGGGGGCACAGATACGCAGTATTTT. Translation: CASSQGGRGGTDTQYF.

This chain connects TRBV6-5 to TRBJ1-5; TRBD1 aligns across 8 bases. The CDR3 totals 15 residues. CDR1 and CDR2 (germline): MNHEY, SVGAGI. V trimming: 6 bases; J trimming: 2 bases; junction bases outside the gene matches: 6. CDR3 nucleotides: TGTGCCAGCAGGCTACGGACAGGGCGCAATCAGCCCCAGCATTTT. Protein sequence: CASRLRTGRNQPQHF.

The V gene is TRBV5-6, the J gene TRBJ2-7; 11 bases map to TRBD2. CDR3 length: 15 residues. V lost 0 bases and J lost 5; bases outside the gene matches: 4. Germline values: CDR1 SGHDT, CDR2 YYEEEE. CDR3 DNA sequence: TGTGCCAGCAGCTTGGTTGGTAGCGGGGGGGACGAGCAGTACTTC. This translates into CASSLVGSGGDEQYF.

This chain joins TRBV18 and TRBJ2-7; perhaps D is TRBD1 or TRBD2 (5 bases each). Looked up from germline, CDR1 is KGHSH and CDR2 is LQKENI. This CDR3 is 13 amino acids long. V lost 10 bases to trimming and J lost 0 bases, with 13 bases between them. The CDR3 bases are TGTGCCACCGGGGCATCTCACTCCTACGAGCAGTACTTC. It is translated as CATGASHSYEQYF.

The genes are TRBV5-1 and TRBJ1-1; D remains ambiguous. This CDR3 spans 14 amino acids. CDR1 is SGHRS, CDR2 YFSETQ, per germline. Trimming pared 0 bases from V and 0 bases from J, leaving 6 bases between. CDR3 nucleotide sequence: TGCGCCAGCAGCTTGGGGCTTATGAACACTGAAGCTTTCTTT. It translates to CASSLGLMNTEAFF.

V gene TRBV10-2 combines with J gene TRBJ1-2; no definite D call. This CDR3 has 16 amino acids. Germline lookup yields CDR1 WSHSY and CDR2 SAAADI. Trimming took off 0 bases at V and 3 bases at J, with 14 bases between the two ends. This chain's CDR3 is CASSESYPGNYYGYTF. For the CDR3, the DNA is TGCGCCAGCAGTGAGTCCTACCCTGGGAACTACTATGGCTACACCTTC.

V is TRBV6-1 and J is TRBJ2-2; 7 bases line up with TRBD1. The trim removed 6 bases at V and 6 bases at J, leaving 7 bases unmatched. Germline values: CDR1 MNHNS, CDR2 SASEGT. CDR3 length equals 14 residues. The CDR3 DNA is TGTGCCAGCAGGCAGATGACAGGGCCCGGGGAGCTGTTTTTT. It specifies CASRQMTGPGELFF.

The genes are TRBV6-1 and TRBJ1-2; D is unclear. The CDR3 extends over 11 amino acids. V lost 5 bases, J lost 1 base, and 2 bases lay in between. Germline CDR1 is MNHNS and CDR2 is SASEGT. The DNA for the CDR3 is TGTGCCAGCAGTTATAACTATGGCTACACCTTC. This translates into CASSYNYGYTF.

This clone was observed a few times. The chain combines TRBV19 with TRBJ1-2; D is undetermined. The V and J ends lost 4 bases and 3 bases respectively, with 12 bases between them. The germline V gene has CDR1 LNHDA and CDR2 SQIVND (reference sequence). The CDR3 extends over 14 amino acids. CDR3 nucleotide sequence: TGTGCCAGTAGTACCTGGGCCACCGACTATGGCTACACCTTC. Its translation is CASSTWATDYGYTF.

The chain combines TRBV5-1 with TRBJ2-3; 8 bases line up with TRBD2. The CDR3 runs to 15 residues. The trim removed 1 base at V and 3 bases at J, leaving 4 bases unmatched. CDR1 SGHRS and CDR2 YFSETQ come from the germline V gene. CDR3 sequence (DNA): TGCGCCAGCAGCTTGAGCCGGGGGGGTACAGATACGCAGTATTTT. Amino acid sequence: CASSLSRGGTDTQYF.

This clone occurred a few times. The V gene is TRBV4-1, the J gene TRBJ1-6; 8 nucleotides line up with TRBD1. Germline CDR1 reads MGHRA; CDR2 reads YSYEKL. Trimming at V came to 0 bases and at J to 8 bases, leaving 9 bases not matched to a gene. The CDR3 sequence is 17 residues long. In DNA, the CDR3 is TGCGCCAGCAGCCAAGATGACGCAGGGGGCATGTATTCACCCCTCCACTTT. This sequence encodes CASSQDDAGGMYSPLHF.

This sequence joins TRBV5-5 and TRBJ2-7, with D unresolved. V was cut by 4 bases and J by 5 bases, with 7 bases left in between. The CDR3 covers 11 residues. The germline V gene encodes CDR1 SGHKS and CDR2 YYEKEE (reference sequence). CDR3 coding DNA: TGTGCCAGCAGCCCTCGCGACGAGCAGTACTTC. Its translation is CASSPRDEQYF.

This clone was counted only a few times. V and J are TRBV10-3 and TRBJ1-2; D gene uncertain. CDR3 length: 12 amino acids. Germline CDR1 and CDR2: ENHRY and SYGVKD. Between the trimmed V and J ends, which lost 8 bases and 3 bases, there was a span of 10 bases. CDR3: CAIGGPDYGYTF. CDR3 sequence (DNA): TGTGCCATCGGTGGGCCAGACTATGGCTACACCTTC.

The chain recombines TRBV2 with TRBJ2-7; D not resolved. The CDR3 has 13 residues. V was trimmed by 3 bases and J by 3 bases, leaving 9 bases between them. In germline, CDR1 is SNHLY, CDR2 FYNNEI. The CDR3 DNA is TGTGCCAGCAGTGACACTCTCGACTACGAGCAGTACTTC. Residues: CASSDTLDYEQYF.

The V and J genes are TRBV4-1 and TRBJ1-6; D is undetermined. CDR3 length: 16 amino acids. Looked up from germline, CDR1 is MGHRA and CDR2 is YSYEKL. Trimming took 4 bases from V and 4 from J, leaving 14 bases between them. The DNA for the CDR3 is TGCGCCAGCAGCCCCACCGACGAGGGATATAATTCACCCCTCCACTTT. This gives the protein CASSPTDEGYNSPLHF.

CDR3 region: CASSSGTGMQYF. The CDR3 nucleotides are TGTGCCAGCAGCTCCGGGACAGGGATGCAGTATTTT. The chain joins TRBV7-9 to TRBJ2-3; TRBD1 agrees at 9 bases. The CDR3 runs 12 residues. Trimming at V came to 4 bases and at J to 11 bases, leaving 4 bases not matched to a gene. CDR1 is SEHNR and CDR2 is FQNEAQ in the germline V gene (reference sequence).

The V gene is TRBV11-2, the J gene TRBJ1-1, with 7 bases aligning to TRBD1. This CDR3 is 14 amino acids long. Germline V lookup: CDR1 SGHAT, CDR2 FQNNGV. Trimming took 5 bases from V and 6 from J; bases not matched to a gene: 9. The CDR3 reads CASSPRTGGAEAFF. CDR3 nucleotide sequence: TGTGCCAGCAGCCCGAGGACAGGCGGGGCTGAAGCTTTCTTT.

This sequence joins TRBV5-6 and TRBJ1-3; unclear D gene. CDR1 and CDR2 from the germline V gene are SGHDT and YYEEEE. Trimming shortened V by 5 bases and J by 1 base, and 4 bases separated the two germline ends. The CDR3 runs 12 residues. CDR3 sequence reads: CASRASGNTIYF. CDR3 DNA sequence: TGTGCCAGCAGGGCATCTGGAAACACCATATATTTT.

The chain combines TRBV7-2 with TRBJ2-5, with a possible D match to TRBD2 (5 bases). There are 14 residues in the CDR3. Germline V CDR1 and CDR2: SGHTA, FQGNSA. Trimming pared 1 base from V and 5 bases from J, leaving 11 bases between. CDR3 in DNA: TGTGCCAGCAGCTTAGAGCAGCCGGGGGAGACCCAGTACTTC. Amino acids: CASSLEQPGETQYF.

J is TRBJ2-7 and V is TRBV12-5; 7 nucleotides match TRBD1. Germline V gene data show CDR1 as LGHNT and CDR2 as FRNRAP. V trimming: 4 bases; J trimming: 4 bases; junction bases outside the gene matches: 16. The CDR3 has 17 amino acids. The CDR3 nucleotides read TGTGCTAGTGGTTCCCCCCCCTTTGACAGGGCCTTGTACGAGCAGTACTTC. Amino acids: CASGSPPFDRALYEQYF.

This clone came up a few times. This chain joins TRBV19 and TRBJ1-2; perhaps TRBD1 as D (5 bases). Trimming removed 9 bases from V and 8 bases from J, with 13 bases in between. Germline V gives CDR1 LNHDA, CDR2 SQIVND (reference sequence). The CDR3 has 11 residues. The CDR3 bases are TGTGCCAGCAAATCAGGGTCCGGCTACACCTTC. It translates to CASKSGSGYTF.

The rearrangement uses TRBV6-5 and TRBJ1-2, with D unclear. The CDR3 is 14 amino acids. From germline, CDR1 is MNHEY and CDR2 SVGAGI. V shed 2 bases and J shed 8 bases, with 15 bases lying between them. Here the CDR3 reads CASSYVPMGRGYTF. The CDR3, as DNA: TGTGCCAGCAGTTACGTCCCGATGGGAAGAGGCTACACCTTC.